This T cell receptor (beta chain) was sequenced for a study of cytomegalovirus exposure and HLA in healthy donors. Study outcomes and limitations: Overall, under 200 TCR beta chains were annotated as cytomegalovirus-associated. Testing in vitro showed a few CMV-associated chains specific for CMV antigens.

Repertoires were generated with immunoSEQ multiplex PCR, while TCRdb's copy carries only in-frame clones and drops some. The sample has 150,000 to 200,000 clones, more than 65% seen once. The ends lost 7 bases at V and 2 bases at J; junction bases unmatched: 2. The germline V gene encodes CDR1 SNHLY and CDR2 FYNNEI. This CDR3 contains 13 residues. As for this clone: Its target is unknown.

This receptor was obtained from a woman aged 25 to 39 in good health and CMV-seropositive. The genes are TRBV2 and TRBJ2-5; 9 nucleotides agree with TRBD1. The source material was PBMCs. The DNA for the CDR3 is TGTGCCAGCAACAGGGGGCCTCAAGAGACCCAGTACTTC. The encoded protein is CASNRGPQETQYF.